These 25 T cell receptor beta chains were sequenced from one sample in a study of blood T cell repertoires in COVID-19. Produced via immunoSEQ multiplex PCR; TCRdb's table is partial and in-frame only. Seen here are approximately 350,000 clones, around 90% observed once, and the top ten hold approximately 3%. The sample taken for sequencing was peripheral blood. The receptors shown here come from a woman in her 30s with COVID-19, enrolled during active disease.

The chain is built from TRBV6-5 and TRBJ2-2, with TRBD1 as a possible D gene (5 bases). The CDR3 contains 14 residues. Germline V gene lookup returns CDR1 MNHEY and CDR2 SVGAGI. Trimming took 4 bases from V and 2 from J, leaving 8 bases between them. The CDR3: CASSWQGNTGELFF. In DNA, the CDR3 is TGTGCCAGCAGTTGGCAGGGCAACACCGGGGAGCTGTTTTTT.

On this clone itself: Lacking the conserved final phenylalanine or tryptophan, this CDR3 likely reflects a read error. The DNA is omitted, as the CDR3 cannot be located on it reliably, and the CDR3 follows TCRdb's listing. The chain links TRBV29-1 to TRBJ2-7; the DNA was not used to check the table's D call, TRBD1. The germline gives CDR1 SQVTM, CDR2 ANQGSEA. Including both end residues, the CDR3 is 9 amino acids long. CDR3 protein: CSVEGLPTS.

CDR3 DNA sequence: TGTGCCATCAGGCCGGGGGGTACCTCCTACGAGCAGTACTTC. Encoded protein: CAIRPGGTSYEQYF. This chain uses TRBV10-3 with TRBJ2-7, with TRBD2 matching over 7 bases. Germline V gene sequence: CDR1 ENHRY, CDR2 SYGVKD. The CDR3 contains 14 residues. V shed 6 bases, J shed 0 bases, and the junction held 5 bases outside the gene matches.

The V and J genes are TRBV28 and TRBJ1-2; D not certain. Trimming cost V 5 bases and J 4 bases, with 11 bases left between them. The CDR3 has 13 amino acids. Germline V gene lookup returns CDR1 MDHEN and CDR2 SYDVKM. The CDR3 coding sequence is TGTGCCAGCAGTCCCGTCGAGGCCTATGGCTACACCTTC. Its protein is CASSPVEAYGYTF.

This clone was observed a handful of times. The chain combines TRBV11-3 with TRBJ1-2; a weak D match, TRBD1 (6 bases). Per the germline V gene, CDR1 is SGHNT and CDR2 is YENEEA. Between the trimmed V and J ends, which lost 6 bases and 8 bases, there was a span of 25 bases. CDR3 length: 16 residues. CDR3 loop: CASRSVNAGGGDGYTF. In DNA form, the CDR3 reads TGTGCCAGCAGATCCGTCAACGCGGGGGGCGGAGACGGCTACACCTTC.

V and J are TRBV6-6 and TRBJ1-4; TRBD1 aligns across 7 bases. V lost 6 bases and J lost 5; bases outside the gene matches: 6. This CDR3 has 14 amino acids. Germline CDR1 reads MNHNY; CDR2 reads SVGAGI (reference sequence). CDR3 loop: CASRTDRENEKLFF. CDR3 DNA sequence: TGTGCCAGCAGAACTGACAGGGAGAATGAAAAACTGTTTTTT.

The CDR3, as DNA: TGTGCCACCTCGCTATCGAACAATGAGCAGTTCTTC. This codes for CATSLSNNEQFF. The chain links TRBV24-1 to TRBJ2-1; no definite D call. V was shortened by 9 bases and J by 5 bases, with 10 bases between the two germline ends. Germline V CDR1 and CDR2: KGHDR, SFDVKD. The CDR3 is 12 amino acids.

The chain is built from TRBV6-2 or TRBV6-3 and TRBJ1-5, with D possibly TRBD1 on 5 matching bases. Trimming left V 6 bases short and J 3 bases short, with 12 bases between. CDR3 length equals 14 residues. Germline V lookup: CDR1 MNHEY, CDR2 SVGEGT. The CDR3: CASSPGQNNQPQHF. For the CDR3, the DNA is TGTGCCAGCAGCCCCGGACAAAACAATCAGCCCCAGCATTTT.

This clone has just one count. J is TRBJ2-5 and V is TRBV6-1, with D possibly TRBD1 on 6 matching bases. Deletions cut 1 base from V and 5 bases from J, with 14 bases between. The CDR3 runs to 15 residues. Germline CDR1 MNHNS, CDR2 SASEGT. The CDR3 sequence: CASSEDRASGETQYF. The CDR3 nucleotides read TGTGCCAGCAGTGAAGACAGGGCCTCAGGGGAGACCCAGTACTTC.

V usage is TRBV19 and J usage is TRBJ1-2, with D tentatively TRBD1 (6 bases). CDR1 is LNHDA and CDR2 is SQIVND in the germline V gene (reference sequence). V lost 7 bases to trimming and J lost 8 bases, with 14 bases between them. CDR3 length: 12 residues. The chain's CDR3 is CASTGGGRGYTF. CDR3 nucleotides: TGTGCCAGTACTGGGGGCGGAAGGGGCTACACCTTC.

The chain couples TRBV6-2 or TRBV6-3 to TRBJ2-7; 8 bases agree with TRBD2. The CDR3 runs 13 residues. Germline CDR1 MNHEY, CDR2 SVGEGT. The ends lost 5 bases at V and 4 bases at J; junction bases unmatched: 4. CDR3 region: CASSTRGGYEQYV. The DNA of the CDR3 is TGTGCCAGCAGTACTCGGGGGGGATACGAGCAGTACGTC.

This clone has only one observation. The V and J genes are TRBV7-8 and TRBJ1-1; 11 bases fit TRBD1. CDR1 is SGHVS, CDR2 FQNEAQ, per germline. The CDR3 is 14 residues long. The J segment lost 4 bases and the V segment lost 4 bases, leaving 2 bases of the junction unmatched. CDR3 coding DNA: TGTGCCAGCAGCTGGGGACAGGGGGTCACTGAAGCTTTCTTT. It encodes CASSWGQGVTEAFF.

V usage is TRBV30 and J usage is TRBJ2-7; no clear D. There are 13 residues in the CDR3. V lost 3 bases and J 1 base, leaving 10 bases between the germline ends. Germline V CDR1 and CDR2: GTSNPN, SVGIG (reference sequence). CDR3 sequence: CAWSPRVSYEQYV. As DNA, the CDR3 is TGTGCCTGGAGCCCGCGAGTATCCTACGAGCAGTACGTC.

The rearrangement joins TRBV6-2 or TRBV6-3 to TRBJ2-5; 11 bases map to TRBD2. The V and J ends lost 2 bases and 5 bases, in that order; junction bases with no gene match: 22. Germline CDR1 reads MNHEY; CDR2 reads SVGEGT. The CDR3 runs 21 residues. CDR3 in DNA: TGTGCCAGCAGTTACGAGTTTTCGGATCTTAGCGGGAGGGGCCAGTGGGAGACCCAGTACTTC. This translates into CASSYEFSDLSGRGQWETQYF.

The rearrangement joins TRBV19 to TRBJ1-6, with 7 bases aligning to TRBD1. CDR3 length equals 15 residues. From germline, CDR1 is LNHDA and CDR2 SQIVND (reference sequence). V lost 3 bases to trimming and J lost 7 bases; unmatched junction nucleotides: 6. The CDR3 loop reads CASSIQGVGNSPLHF. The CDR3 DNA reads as TGTGCCAGTAGTATTCAGGGGGTCGGAAATTCACCCCTCCACTTT.

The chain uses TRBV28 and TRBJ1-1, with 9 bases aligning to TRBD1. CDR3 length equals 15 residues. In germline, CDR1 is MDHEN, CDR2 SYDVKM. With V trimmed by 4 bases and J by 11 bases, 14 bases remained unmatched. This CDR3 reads CASSSPTGGVMTAFF. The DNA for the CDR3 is TGTGCCAGCAGTTCGCCGACAGGGGGGGTTATGACGGCTTTCTTT.

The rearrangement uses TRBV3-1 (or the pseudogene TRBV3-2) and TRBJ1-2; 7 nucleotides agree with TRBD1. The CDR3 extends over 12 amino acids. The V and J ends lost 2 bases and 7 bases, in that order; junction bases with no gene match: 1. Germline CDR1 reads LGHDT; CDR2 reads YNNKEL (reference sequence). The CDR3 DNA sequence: TGTGCCAGCAGCCAAACAGGGGTTGGCTACACCTTC. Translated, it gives CASSQTGVGYTF.

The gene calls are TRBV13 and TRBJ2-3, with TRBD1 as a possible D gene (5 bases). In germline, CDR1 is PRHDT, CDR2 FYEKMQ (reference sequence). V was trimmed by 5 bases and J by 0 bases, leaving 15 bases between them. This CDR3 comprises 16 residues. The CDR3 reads CASSPGADPSTDTQYF. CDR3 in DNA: TGTGCCAGCAGCCCTGGGGCAGACCCTAGCACAGATACGCAGTATTTT.

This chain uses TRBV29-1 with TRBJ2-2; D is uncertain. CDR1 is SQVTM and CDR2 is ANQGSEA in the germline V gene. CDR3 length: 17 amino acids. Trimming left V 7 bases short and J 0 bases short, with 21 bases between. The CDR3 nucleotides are TGCAGCGCGACCCTCTACTCTGGCGGAACGAACACCGGGGAGCTGTTTTTT. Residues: CSATLYSGGTNTGELFF.

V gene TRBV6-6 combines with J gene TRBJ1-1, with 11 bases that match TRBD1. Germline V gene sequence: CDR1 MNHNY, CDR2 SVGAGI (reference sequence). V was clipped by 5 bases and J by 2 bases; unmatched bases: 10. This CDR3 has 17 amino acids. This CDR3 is CASSLTGTGGINTEAFF. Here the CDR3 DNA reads TGTGCCAGCAGTCTCACCGGGACAGGGGGTATCAACACTGAAGCTTTCTTT.

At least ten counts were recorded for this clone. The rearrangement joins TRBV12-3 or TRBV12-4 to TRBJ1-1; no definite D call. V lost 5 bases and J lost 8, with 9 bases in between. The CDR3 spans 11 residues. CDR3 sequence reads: CASSNLVEAFF. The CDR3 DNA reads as TGTGCCAGCAGTAATTTAGTCGAAGCTTTCTTT.

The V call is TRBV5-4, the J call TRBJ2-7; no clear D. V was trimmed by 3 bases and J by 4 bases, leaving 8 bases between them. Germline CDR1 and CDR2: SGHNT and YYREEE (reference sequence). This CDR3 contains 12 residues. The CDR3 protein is CASSSSRYEQYF. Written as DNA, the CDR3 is TGTGCCAGCAGCTCTAGTCGGTACGAGCAGTACTTC.

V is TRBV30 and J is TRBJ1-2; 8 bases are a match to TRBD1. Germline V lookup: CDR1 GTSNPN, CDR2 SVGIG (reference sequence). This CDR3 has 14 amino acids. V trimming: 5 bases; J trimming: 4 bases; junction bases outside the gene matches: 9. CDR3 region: CAWAPEGQVYGYTF. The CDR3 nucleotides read TGTGCCTGGGCCCCTGAGGGACAGGTCTATGGCTACACCTTC.

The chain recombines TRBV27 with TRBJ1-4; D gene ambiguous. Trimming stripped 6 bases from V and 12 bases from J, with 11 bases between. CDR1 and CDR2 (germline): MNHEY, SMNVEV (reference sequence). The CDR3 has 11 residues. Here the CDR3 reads CASRFNQELFF. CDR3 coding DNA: TGTGCCAGCAGATTCAATCAGGAACTGTTTTTT.

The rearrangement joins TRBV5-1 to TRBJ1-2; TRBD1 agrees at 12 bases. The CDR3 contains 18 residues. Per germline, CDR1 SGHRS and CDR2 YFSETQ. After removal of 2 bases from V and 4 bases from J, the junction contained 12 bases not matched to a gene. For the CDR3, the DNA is TGCGCCAGCAGCTTTAACCCTCCTCCGGGACAGGGGGCCTATGGCTACACCTTC. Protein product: CASSFNPPPGQGAYGYTF.